This is a list of T cell receptor beta chains from one sample in a study of blood T cell repertoires in COVID-19. TCRdb's table, derived via immunoSEQ multiplex PCR, lists solely in-frame clones and lacks some. The table has around 120,000 clones, almost 90% seen once. Material: peripheral blood. These receptors were obtained from a woman aged 55-69 years with COVID-19, enrolled during active disease. Both conserved end residues are part of each CDR3. A D gene is named only where the DNA matches it firmly. Not all rows give a size; the values are once, few, many and, for expanded clones, a class.

TRBD2	TRBV6-1	TRBJ2-1	-	TGTGCCAGCAGTGAAGTACTAGCGGGGGGCCCTAAGAGCTCCTACAATGAGCAGTTCTTC	CASSEVLAGGPKSSYNEQFF
-	TRBV7-7	TRBJ2-3	few	TGTGCTAGCAGCCCCGTAGGACACCCTAGCACAGATACGCAGTATTTT	CASSPVGHPSTDTQYF
-	TRBV30	TRBJ1-1	-	TGTGCCTGGAGCCTCGGTCGGGACACTGAAGCTTTCTTT	CAWSLGRDTEAFF
TRBD1	TRBV3-1/TRBV3-2	TRBJ2-1	once	TGTGCCAGCAGCCAAGGGCGAGGGGGCGGTGAGCAGTTCTTC	CASSQGRGGGEQFF
TRBD2	TRBV19	TRBJ2-5	once	TGTGCCAGTGGCGGGGGGTTAGAGACCCAGTACTTC	CASGGGLETQYF
TRBD1	TRBV7-3	TRBJ2-4	-	TGTGCCAGCAGCGCAGGGACAGGGGGTAGGAACATTCAGTACTTC	CASSAGTGGRNIQYF
TRBD1	TRBV20-1	TRBJ1-2	-	TGCAGTGCTGGTGGACAGGGACCCCATTATGGCTACACCTTC	CSAGGQGPHYGYTF
TRBD1	TRBV7-2	TRBJ1-2	-	TGTGCCAGCAGCTTAGAAAGACAGGGGGCTGGTGGCTACACCTTC	CASSLERQGAGGYTF
-	TRBV9	TRBJ1-1	-	TGTGCCAGCAGCGTAGGAGGGCGGACTGAAGCTTTCTTT	CASSVGGRTEAFF
-	TRBV15	TRBJ1-1	-	TGTGCCACCAGCAGAGTGGGCAGTTTGAACACTGAAGCTTTCTTT	CATSRVGSLNTEAFF
TRBD1	TRBV9	TRBJ1-5	-	TGTGCCAGCAGCGTAGGGACAGGGGCAAATCAGCCCCAGCATTTT	CASSVGTGANQPQHF
-	TRBV6-1	TRBJ2-6	-	TGTGCCAGCAGTGAAAGGGGCTCTGGGGCCAACGTCCTGACTTTC	CASSERGSGANVLTF
-	TRBV7-8	TRBJ2-7	-	TGTGCCAGCAGCCCCTCCGTCGAGCAGTACTTC	CASSPSVEQYF
-	TRBV19	TRBJ2-5	-	TGTGCCAGTAGGGTGGGCGCAGGGGAGACCCAGTACTTC	CASRVGAGETQYF
-	TRBV5-6	TRBJ1-1	-	TGTGCCAGCAGCTTGGGCGGGGGTACTGAAGCTTTCTTT	CASSLGGGTEAFF
-	TRBV3-1/TRBV3-2	TRBJ1-6	-	TGTGCCAGCAGCCAATCACAGGGCCTCACCCACTTT	CASSQSQGLTHF
TRBD1	TRBV15	TRBJ1-5	-	TGTGCCACCAGCAAGGACAGGGGGAGCAATCAGCCCCAGCATTTT	CATSKDRGSNQPQHF
-	TRBV2	TRBJ2-3	once	TGTGCCCTAGCAGGGGCGGCGAGAACAGATACGCAGTATTTT	CALAGAARTDTQYF
-	TRBV5-1	TRBJ2-7	-	TGCGCCAGCAGCTTCCAGGGCAACTACGAGCAGTACTTC	CASSFQGNYEQYF
TRBD1	TRBV29-1	TRBJ1-2	-	TGCAGCGCTGACAGGGATGAAGGCTACACCTTC	CSADRDEGYTF
-	TRBV10-1	TRBJ2-1	once	TGCGCCAGCAGACCAGGAAGATCAACAAACAATGAGCAGTTCTTC	CASRPGRSTNNEQFF
TRBD1	TRBV6-5	TRBJ2-7	-	TGTGCCAGCACTTTACGGACAGGGCCCGCCTACGAGCAGTACTTC	CASTLRTGPAYEQYF
-	TRBV30	TRBJ2-5	-	TGTGCCTGGAGTGTACAGGGAACCCAGTACTTC	CAWSVQGTQYF
TRBD1	TRBV10-3	TRBJ2-7	-	TGTGCCATCAGTGGGCGCACAGGGGTGTCCTACGAGCAGTACTTC	CAISGRTGVSYEQYF
-	TRBV24-1	TRBJ1-4	-	TGTGCCACCAGTGATTTGATCAGGCTTAATGAAAAACTGTTTTTT	CATSDLIRLNEKLFF
TRBD1	TRBV9	TRBJ1-1	-	TGTGCCAGCAGTAAGACAGGGTCGAACACTGAAGCTTTCTTT	CASSKTGSNTEAFF
-	TRBV30	TRBJ2-3	-	TGTGCCTGGAGGGGGGGTGGCACAGATACGCAGTATTTT	CAWRGGGTDTQYF
TRBD2	TRBV27	TRBJ2-6	-	TGTGCCAGCAGTTTCGGCGGGGGGCACTCTGGGGCCAACGTCCTGACTTTC	CASSFGGGHSGANVLTF
-	TRBV29-1	TRBJ1-2	once	TGCAGCATTGTACGAGGATATGGCTACACCTTC	CSIVRGYGYTF
-	TRBV14	TRBJ2-3	-	TGTGCCAGCAGCCAAGCGGGGGTCGCAGATACGCAGTATTTT	CASSQAGVADTQYF
-	TRBV2	TRBJ1-5	-	TGTGCCAGCAGCAAGGGGGGGGGCAATCAGCCCCAGCATTTT	CASSKGGGNQPQHF
-	TRBV19	TRBJ2-7	-	TGTGCCAGTAGTAAACAGGGAAACTACGAGCAGTACTTC	CASSKQGNYEQYF
-	TRBV19	TRBJ2-2	-	TGTGCCAGTAGTAGCTTTCGACACAACACCGGGGAGCTGTTTTTT	CASSSFRHNTGELFF
-	TRBV15	TRBJ1-2	-	TGTGCCACCCGGCCCGACAAGTCCTATGGCTACACCTTC	CATRPDKSYGYTF
-	TRBV2	TRBJ1-1	-	TGTGCCAGCAGTGTAGAGGTAGACACTGAAGCTTTCTTT	CASSVEVDTEAFF
-	TRBV7-3	TRBJ1-2	-	TGTGCCAGCAGCCCGCAAGCTGAGAACTATGGCTACACCTTC	CASSPQAENYGYTF
TRBD2	TRBV15	TRBJ2-3	once	TGTGCCACCGGGACTAGCGGGAGTTATAGCACAGATACGCAGTATTTT	CATGTSGSYSTDTQYF
TRBD1	TRBV6-2/TRBV6-3	TRBJ1-5	-	TGTGCCAGCAGCCGTAACAGGGGACCTCAGCCCCAGCATTTT	CASSRNRGPQPQHF
-	TRBV29-1	TRBJ1-2	-	TGCAGCGTTGAAGATCTAGGGCGGACAGTTCGTGGCTACACCTTC	CSVEDLGRTVRGYTF
TRBD1	TRBV7-2	TRBJ2-7	-	TGTGCCAGCAGCCCACCGGGACAGGATTACGAGCAGTACTTC	CASSPPGQDYEQYF
-	TRBV6-2/TRBV6-3	TRBJ1-4	once	TGTGCCAGCAGTCCCCTCGGGAGGGGTAATGAAAAACTGTTTTTT	CASSPLGRGNEKLFF
TRBD2	TRBV9	TRBJ2-5	-	TGTGCCAGCAGCCCCCGGGGGGTCGAGACCCAGTACTTC	CASSPRGVETQYF
-	TRBV5-1	TRBJ1-3	-	TGCGCCAGCAGCTTTACGGGTCCCTATTACTCTGGAAACACCATATATTTT	CASSFTGPYYSGNTIYF
TRBD1	TRBV3-1/TRBV3-2	TRBJ1-2	-	TGTGCCAGCAGCCAAAAACTCTCGGGACAGGGATACGGCTACACCTTC	CASSQKLSGQGYGYTF
-	TRBV7-2	TRBJ1-6	-	TGTGCCAGCAGCTTAGTGCGGGGGGCCAATTCACCCCTCCACTTT	CASSLVRGANSPLHF
TRBD1	TRBV5-1	TRBJ1-6	once	TGCGCCAGCAGCTTGGCCCAGGGGGGCGATAATTCACCCCTCCACTTT	CASSLAQGGDNSPLHF
TRBD1	TRBV6-1	TRBJ2-2	-	TGTGCCAGCAGTTGGGGCAGGGGGACCGGGGAGCTGTTTTTT	CASSWGRGTGELFF
-	TRBV20-1	TRBJ2-7	-	TGCAGTGCTAGCTCCGGGGGCGAGCAGTACTTC	CSASSGGEQYF
-	TRBV19	TRBJ2-5	-	TGTGCCAGTAGTGTACAGGGGAGGGAGACCCAGTACTTC	CASSVQGRETQYF
-	TRBV11-2	TRBJ2-3	-	TGTGCCAGTAGTTCTCCTCCACTCCATACGCAGTATTTT	CASSSPPLHTQYF
TRBD1	TRBV20-1	TRBJ1-5	-	TGCAGTGCTAGTGCCGGGACAGGGAGTAATCAGCCCCAGCATTTT	CSASAGTGSNQPQHF
-	TRBV20-1	TRBJ2-7	once	TGCAGTGCTAGTCGACAGAGCTACGAGCAGTACTTC	CSASRQSYEQYF
TRBD1	TRBV5-4	TRBJ1-5	-	TGTGCCAGCAGCCTGTGGACAGGGGGGCACAATCAGCCCCAGCATTTT	CASSLWTGGHNQPQHF
TRBD1	TRBV18	TRBJ1-2	-	TGTGCCAGCTCACCAAGACAGGGGGCGTCTGGTAACTATGGCTACACCTTC	CASSPRQGASGNYGYTF